These 11 T cell receptor beta chains came from one sample sequenced in a study of Ad26.COV2.S vaccination and SARS-CoV-2 variants. Sequencing was performed with immunoSEQ multiplex PCR; in TCRdb, only in-frame clones are kept and a portion is missing. The data show around 250,000 clones, over 75% seen once. Documented treatment: over 15 received Ad26.COV2.S at low or high dose, single or two shots; 5 received placebo; per-sample allocation not given. Repertoires come from day 63 after the first vaccine or placebo injection. Sample: peripheral blood, taken in a trial of Ad26.COV2.S vaccine versus placebo. The receptors stem from a person between 18 and 60 years old who received the Ad26.COV2.S COVID-19 vaccine or a placebo.

This clone was picked up a small number of times. This chain uses TRBV4-2 with TRBJ2-6; weak D call: TRBD2 (5 bases). The CDR3 length is 18 residues. Trimming stripped 4 bases from V and 0 bases from J, with 16 bases between. Looked up from germline, CDR1 is LGHNA and CDR2 is YNFKEQ. The CDR3 DNA is TGTGCCAGCAGCCTTGAACTAGGGCGGAGCTCTGGGGCCAACGTCCTGACTTTC. Translating gives CASSLELGRSSGANVLTF.

The chain has TRBV28 and TRBJ1-3; 7 bases align to TRBD1. CDR1 and CDR2 (germline): MDHEN, SYDVKM. This CDR3 region has 14 residues. The V and J ends lost 3 bases and 2 bases, in that order; junction bases with no gene match: 1. CDR3 loop: CASSLDRTGNTIYF. As DNA, the CDR3 is TGTGCCAGCAGTTTGGACAGGACTGGAAACACCATATATTTT.

The chain combines TRBV4-1 with TRBJ1-3; 8 bases are shared with TRBD1. CDR1 is MGHRA and CDR2 is YSYEKL in the germline V gene. This CDR3 is 17 amino acids long. Trimming at V came to 3 bases and at J to 1 base, leaving 8 bases not matched to a gene. CDR3 in amino acids: CASSHGRQGRSGNTIYF. In nucleotides, the CDR3 is TGCGCCAGCAGCCACGGAAGACAGGGGCGTTCTGGAAACACCATATATTTT.

The chain joins TRBV19 to TRBJ1-3; the D is unclear. This CDR3 contains 15 residues. Germline lookup yields CDR1 LNHDA and CDR2 SQIVND (reference sequence). Trimming pared 0 bases from V and 2 bases from J, leaving 8 bases between. CDR3 DNA: TGTGCCAGTAGTATAGATCGGGCAGCTGGAAACACCATATATTTT. This translates into CASSIDRAAGNTIYF.

The V call is TRBV5-4, the J call TRBJ1-3; perhaps TRBD1 as D (5 bases). Trimming left V 0 bases short and J 1 base short, with 8 bases between. The CDR3 has 15 residues. Germline V gene lookup returns CDR1 SGHNT and CDR2 YYREEE (reference sequence). CDR3 DNA: TGTGCCAGCAGCTTGGCCCCAGGGTCTGGAAACACCATATATTTT. This encodes CASSLAPGSGNTIYF.

The rearrangement joins TRBV29-1 to TRBJ2-2; D gene uncertain. V was shortened by 6 bases and J by 6 bases, with 11 bases between the two germline ends. Per the germline V gene, CDR1 is SQVTM and CDR2 is ANQGSEA. The CDR3 spans 12 residues. In nucleotides, the CDR3 is TGCAGCGTGGCCCCCTACTCCGGGGAGCTGTTTTTT. It is translated as CSVAPYSGELFF.

The chain carries TRBV5-1 and TRBJ1-1; D gene uncertain. V shed 0 bases and J shed 3 bases, with 21 bases lying between them. The CDR3 consists of 18 residues. CDR1 and CDR2 from the germline V gene are SGHRS and YFSETQ. The CDR3 sequence is CASSLGTGLKQRDTEAFF. Written as DNA, the CDR3 is TGCGCCAGCAGCTTGGGAACTGGACTGAAACAACGGGACACTGAAGCTTTCTTT.

This sequence joins TRBV19 and TRBJ2-4, with TRBD2 matching over 8 bases. V shed 3 bases and J 3 bases; nucleotides not matched to a gene: 4. Germline assignment: CDR1 LNHDA and CDR2 SQIVND (reference sequence). The CDR3 spans 15 residues. In DNA, the CDR3 is TGTGCCAGTAGTATGAGGCGGGAGGTCAAAAACATTCAGTACTTC. Translating gives CASSMRREVKNIQYF.

The rearrangement joins TRBV9 to TRBJ1-5; 9 bases align to TRBD1. V was pared by 3 bases and J by 1 base, with 2 bases of the junction left unmatched. The germline gives CDR1 SGDLS, CDR2 YYNGEE. CDR3 length: 15 amino acids. The CDR3: CASSEQGASNQPQHF. The CDR3 region has the DNA TGTGCCAGCAGCGAACAGGGGGCAAGCAATCAGCCCCAGCATTTT.

The chain uses TRBV11-2 and TRBJ1-2; TRBD1 aligns across 8 bases. The CDR3 consists of 13 residues. Germline V lookup: CDR1 SGHAT, CDR2 FQNNGV. With 5 bases clipped from V and 7 bases from J, the junction kept 6 bases outside the gene matches. The CDR3 sequence is CASSDQGARGYTF. CDR3 coding DNA: TGTGCCAGCAGCGATCAGGGGGCGCGTGGCTACACCTTC.

V and J are TRBV4-1 and TRBJ2-6; D might be TRBD2 (5 bases). V was shortened by 1 base and J by 1 base, with 8 bases between the two germline ends. The germline CDR1 and CDR2 sequences are MGHRA and YSYEKL. The CDR3 runs to 16 residues. The DNA for the CDR3 is TGCGCCAGCAGCCAAGGTGAGGGTTCTGGGGCCAACGTCCTGACTTTC. Protein sequence: CASSQGEGSGANVLTF.